This TCR beta chain was recorded in a study of blood T cells in healthy people across ages. The wider study: For every two T cells, template switching captured about one barcoded beta molecule. Whole-study findings and limits: Any changes in expanded clonotypes were possibly confounded, as donor CMV status remained unknown. Since the PBMCs were unsorted, naive and antigen-experienced cells could not be conclusively compared.

A second about 7 to 12 cycle PCR used barcoded and J-beta primers. Every individual sample yielded 2.5 million or more paired-end reads (each containing CDR3). One entry per CDR3 protein, called by TCRdb with MiXCR from the 5' RACE reads. Altogether 850,000 or so distinct CDR3 sequences are present, more than 25% being singletons, with the ten largest covering roughly 17%. Germline CDR1 is SGHAT and CDR2 is FQNNGV. The V segment lost 1 base and the J segment 5 bases; nucleotides outside the gene matches: 6. There are 16 residues in the CDR3. Points on this clonotype: The antigen is unknown. A read error is possible here, since a much larger clone lies one base away.

The material sequenced was blood. The chain uses TRBV11-2 and TRBJ2-1; 9 bases are shared with TRBD2. The origin of this receptor is an elderly woman in good health. DNA for the CDR3: TGTGCCAGCAGCTTAGGCGGGGGGGTCTGGGACAATGAGCAGTTCTTC. Protein: CASSLGGGVWDNEQFF.